The 13 T cell receptor beta chains reported below all come from one sample, sequenced in a study of early T cells in non-severe SARS-CoV-2 infection. TCRdb analysed the 5' RACE reads with MiXCR anew, one entry per CDR3 protein. The sample lists about 80,000 distinct CDR3 sequences; 9% to 14% were seen once. The sample comprised whole blood. Source of these receptors: an adult who was a healthcare worker with PCR-confirmed SARS-CoV-2 infection or an uninfected control (not recorded which).

This clonotype was recorded many times. This chain joins TRBV27 and TRBJ2-1, with 11 bases matching TRBD2. Germline-derived CDR1 and CDR2 are MNHEY and SMNVEV (reference sequence). Germline trimming cut 3 bases from V and 7 bases from J; bases unmatched to any gene: 11. This CDR3 has 17 amino acids. This CDR3 reads CASSLPSLAGVSNEQFF. DNA of the CDR3: TGTGCCAGCAGTTTGCCCTCACTAGCGGGAGTAAGTAATGAGCAGTTCTTC.

The table lists this clonotype with a few counts. J is TRBJ2-5 and V is TRBV7-9; TRBD1 or TRBD2 may be the D gene (6 bases each). CDR3 length: 14 amino acids. V gave up 7 bases and J gave up 2 bases, with 14 bases separating them. Per the germline V gene, CDR1 is SEHNR and CDR2 is FQNEAQ (reference sequence). The CDR3: CASTLRGGQETQYF. In DNA form, the CDR3 reads TGTGCCAGCACCTTGCGAGGGGGGCAAGAGACCCAGTACTTC.

The chain recombines TRBV19 with TRBJ1-2; TRBD1 might be the D (5 bases). V was trimmed by 0 bases and J by 2 bases, leaving 16 bases between them. Germline CDR1 LNHDA, CDR2 SQIVND (reference sequence). The CDR3 totals 17 residues. CDR3 DNA sequence: TGTGCCAGTAGTATAGACGCGTGGCAGGGAAGGAACTATGGCTACACCTTC. Residues: CASSIDAWQGRNYGYTF.

This clonotype was seen a handful of times. The rearrangement joins TRBV28 to TRBJ2-7; TRBD1 or TRBD2 may be the D gene (5 bases each). V gave up 6 bases and J gave up 2 bases, with 14 bases separating them. Germline loops: CDR1 MDHEN, CDR2 SYDVKM. The CDR3 has 14 residues. CDR3 coding DNA: TGTGCCAGCAGCCCCGGGACGGTGACCTACGAGCAGTACTTC. Its protein product is CASSPGTVTYEQYF. Variable domain in full (rest from reference TRBV28 and TRBJ2-7): DVKVTQSSRYLVKRTGEKVFLECVQDMDHENMFWYRQDPGLGLRLIYFSYDVKMKEKGDIPEGYSVSREKKERFSLILESASTNQTSMYLCASSPGTVTYEQYFGPGTRLTVT.

V gene TRBV10-2 combines with J gene TRBJ2-1; D might be TRBD2 (5 bases). Germline V gene lookup returns CDR1 WSHSY and CDR2 SAAADI. There are 16 residues in the CDR3. V was trimmed by 6 bases and J by 5 bases, leaving 20 bases between them. CDR3 sequence (DNA): TGCGCCAGCAGAACGGCATCAGGACTCGAACACAATGAGCAGTTCTTC. It specifies CASRTASGLEHNEQFF.

This clonotype was seen many times. The chain is built from TRBV29-1 and TRBJ2-7; 7 bases fit TRBD2. V trimming: 4 bases; J trimming: 7 bases; junction bases outside the gene matches: 4. The V gene's germline CDR1 is SQVTM and CDR2 ANQGSEA. This CDR3 is 11 amino acids long. CDR3 sequence (DNA): TGCAGCGTTGGGGGGGGTCGGGAGCAGTACTTC. This sequence encodes CSVGGGREQYF.

This clonotype has more than one count but fewer than ten. The V and J genes are TRBV13 and TRBJ2-4; 8 nucleotides match TRBD2. The CDR3 is 15 residues long. The V gene end was trimmed by 4 bases and the J gene end by 8 bases; junction bases not matched to a gene: 10. Looked up from germline, CDR1 is PRHDT and CDR2 is FYEKMQ (reference sequence). The CDR3 here is CASSSGDGRADIQYF. The CDR3 bases are TGTGCCAGCAGCTCCGGTGACGGGAGGGCCGACATTCAGTACTTC.

This clonotype appeared a few times. V usage is TRBV12-3 or TRBV12-4 and J usage is TRBJ2-4; D ambiguous. Trimming took 5 bases from V and 3 from J, leaving 11 bases between them. The length of the CDR3 is 14 residues. CDR3 DNA sequence: TGTGCCAGCAGTAAGGGCGCCTTCAAAAACATTCAGTACTTC. Protein sequence: CASSKGAFKNIQYF.

In its sample, this clonotype was seen a few times. V is TRBV5-1 and J is TRBJ2-7; D not certain. Trimming left V 2 bases short and J 4 bases short, with 7 bases between. Germline-derived CDR1 and CDR2 are SGHRS and YFSETQ. The CDR3 loop spans 12 amino acids. The chain's CDR3 is CASSLDLYEQYF. CDR3 nucleotide sequence: TGCGCCAGCAGCTTAGATTTGTACGAGCAGTACTTC.

This clonotype has at least ten counts. The chain has TRBV18 and TRBJ2-7; D is unclear. The CDR3 runs 15 residues. V lost 6 bases, J lost 2 bases, and 17 bases lay in between. Germline-derived CDR1 and CDR2 are KGHSH and LQKENI. The DNA of the CDR3 is TGTGCCAGCTCCCCAGCATCGGGTATTGCCTACGAGCAGTACTTC. This sequence encodes CASSPASGIAYEQYF.

This clonotype has at least ten counts. The genes are TRBV2 and TRBJ2-4, with a tentative D call TRBD1 (6 bases). Germline V gene lookup returns CDR1 SNHLY and CDR2 FYNNEI. The CDR3 has 11 residues. The V and J ends lost 6 bases and 11 bases respectively, with 11 bases between them. CDR3 in amino acids: CASRADRFQYF. In nucleotides, the CDR3 is TGTGCCAGCAGGGCTGACAGGTTTCAGTACTTC.

This clonotype has at least ten counts. V usage is TRBV6-2 or TRBV6-3 and J usage is TRBJ2-1, with D perhaps being TRBD1 or TRBD2 (5 bases each). Per germline, CDR1 MNHEY and CDR2 SVGEGT. This CDR3 comprises 15 residues. Trimming stripped 4 bases from V and 0 bases from J, with 10 bases between. The CDR3 nucleotides are TGTGCCAGCAGTTCCGGGACGGGCTCCTACAATGAGCAGTTCTTC. It yields the protein CASSSGTGSYNEQFF.

The sample holds many counts of this clonotype. This chain connects TRBV6-5 to TRBJ2-7; D is uncertain. Trimming stripped 6 bases from V and 3 bases from J, with 12 bases between. The CDR3 runs to 13 residues. Germline V gene lookup returns CDR1 MNHEY and CDR2 SVGAGI. The CDR3 sequence: CASSQALGYEQYF. The DNA for the CDR3 is TGTGCCAGCAGCCAAGCGCTAGGCTACGAGCAGTACTTC.